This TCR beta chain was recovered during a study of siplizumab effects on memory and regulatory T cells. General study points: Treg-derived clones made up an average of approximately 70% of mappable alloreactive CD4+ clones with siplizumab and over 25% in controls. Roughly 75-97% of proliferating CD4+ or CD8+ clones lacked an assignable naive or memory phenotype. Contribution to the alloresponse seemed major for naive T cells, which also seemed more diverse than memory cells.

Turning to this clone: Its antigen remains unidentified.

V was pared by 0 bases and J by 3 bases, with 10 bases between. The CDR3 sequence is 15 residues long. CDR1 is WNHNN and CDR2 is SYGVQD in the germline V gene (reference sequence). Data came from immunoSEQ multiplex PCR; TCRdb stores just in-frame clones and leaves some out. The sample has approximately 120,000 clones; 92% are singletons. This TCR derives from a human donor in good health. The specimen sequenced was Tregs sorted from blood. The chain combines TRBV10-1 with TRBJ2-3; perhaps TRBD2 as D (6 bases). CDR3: CASSESGGCTDTQYF. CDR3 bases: TGCGCCAGCAGTGAGTCCGGGGGTTGTACAGATACGCAGTATTTT.